The 20 T cell receptor beta chains in this list originate from one sample, sequenced in a study of blood T cell repertoires in COVID-19. Sequencing used immunoSEQ multiplex PCR; TCRdb keeps in-frame clones, though not all of them. The repertoire holds 150,000 or so clones, with around 90% as singletons. The source material was peripheral blood. These TCRs come from a woman aged 45-65 years with acute or convalescent COVID-19.

This clone is a singleton in its sample. The chain couples TRBV7-9 to TRBJ2-1; weak D call: TRBD1 (7 bases). Deletions cut 4 bases from V and 0 bases from J, with 13 bases between. The CDR3 has 16 residues. The germline V gene has CDR1 SEHNR and CDR2 FQNEAQ (reference sequence). CDR3 DNA sequence: TGTGCCAGCAGCTCTAACAGGGGACTCTCCTACAATGAGCAGTTCTTC. This gives the protein CASSSNRGLSYNEQFF.

This chain links TRBV7-2 with TRBJ1-2; 9 bases align to TRBD1. The germline gives CDR1 SGHTA, CDR2 FQGNSA. The J segment lost 6 bases and the V segment lost 4 bases, leaving 6 bases of the junction unmatched. The CDR3 is 14 residues long. The CDR3 bases are TGTGCCAGCAGCTGGAGGACAGGGGAAGATGGCTACACCTTC. Translation: CASSWRTGEDGYTF.

This rearrangement joins TRBV6-5 to TRBJ1-1; the match to TRBD1 covers 10 bases. V dropped 0 bases and J dropped 5; count of bases not matched to a gene: 6. In germline, CDR1 is MNHEY, CDR2 SVGAGI. This CDR3 spans 16 amino acids. In nucleotides, the CDR3 is TGTGCCAGCAGTTACTCGACAGGGGGCGCGGGTACTGAAGCTTTCTTT. Translation gives CASSYSTGGAGTEAFF.

The chain combines TRBV30 with TRBJ1-3; possibly TRBD1 for D (5 bases). The CDR3 runs to 16 residues. Trimming stripped 1 base from V and 3 bases from J, with 16 bases between. CDR1 GTSNPN and CDR2 SVGIG come from the germline V gene (reference sequence). CDR3 loop: CAWSAYQGNSGNTIYF. CDR3 bases: TGTGCCTGGAGTGCTTATCAGGGTAACAGTGGAAACACCATATATTTT.

This chain uses TRBV7-2 with TRBJ2-1; 9 nucleotides agree with TRBD2. The CDR3 consists of 16 residues. V was clipped by 3 bases and J by 0 bases; unmatched bases: 3. Germline V gene data show CDR1 as SGHTA and CDR2 as FQGNSA. Here the CDR3 reads CASSFASGASYNEQFF. CDR3 nucleotides: TGTGCCAGCAGCTTTGCTAGCGGGGCCTCCTACAATGAGCAGTTCTTC.

The V and J genes are TRBV7-9 and TRBJ2-6; tentative D call: TRBD2 (5 bases). V was clipped by 4 bases and J by 0 bases, with 16 bases between them. This CDR3 has 18 residues. Germline values: CDR1 SEHNR, CDR2 FQNEAQ (reference sequence). CDR3 bases: TGTGCCAGCAGCTCCCGGACGGAGGAAAGCTCTGGGGCCAACGTCCTGACTTTC. Its translation is CASSSRTEESSGANVLTF.

This rearrangement joins TRBV30 to TRBJ1-6; 9 bases match TRBD1. CDR3 length: 13 amino acids. Trimming took 0 bases from V and 19 from J; bases not matched to a gene: 10. CDR1 GTSNPN and CDR2 SVGIG come from the germline V gene (reference sequence). The DNA for the CDR3 is TGTGCCTGGAGTGTAAGCCCCCGGGACAGGGTACACTTT. It encodes CAWSVSPRDRVHF. The full variable domain, with the rest looked up from reference TRBV30 and TRBJ1-6, is SQTIHQWPATLVQPVGSPLSLECTVEGTSNPNLYWYRQAAGRGLQLLFYSVGIGQISSEVPQNLSASRPQDRQFILSSKKLLLSDSGFYLCAWSVSPRDRVHFGNGTRLTVT.

Concerning this clone itself: Different DNA sequences within this sample yield the same CDR3. DNA of the CDR3: TGTGCCAGCAGCTTAGACAGGGGGTCGGATGGCTACACCTTC. The encoded protein is CASSLDRGSDGYTF. The chain carries TRBV7-9 and TRBJ1-2, with 8 bases that match TRBD1. Germline CDR1 SEHNR, CDR2 FQNEAQ (reference sequence). This CDR3 is built from 14 residues. Losses at the gene ends were 1 base for V and 6 bases for J; bases not matched to a gene: 4.

The chain couples TRBV12-3 or TRBV12-4 to TRBJ1-2, with D tentatively TRBD1 (5 bases). Trimming left V 6 bases short and J 8 bases short, with 13 bases between. The CDR3 contains 12 residues. The CDR3 loop reads CASSSGKGGYTF. The CDR3 DNA reads TGTGCCAGCAGCTCAGGGAAGGGGGGCTACACCTTC.

This clone was detected once. The chain has TRBV20-1 and TRBJ2-5; the match to TRBD2 covers 12 bases. After removal of 3 bases from V and 2 bases from J, the junction contained 4 bases not matched to a gene. Germline-derived CDR1 and CDR2 are DFQATT and SNEGSKA (reference sequence). The length of the CDR3 is 15 residues. DNA of the CDR3: TGCAGTGCTAGTATGGGACTAGCGGGTCAAGAGACCCAGTACTTC. Its protein product is CSASMGLAGQETQYF.

V is TRBV5-1 and J is TRBJ2-7; 8 bases match TRBD2. Looked up from germline, CDR1 is SGHRS and CDR2 is YFSETQ. This CDR3 contains 15 residues. V trimming: 2 bases; J trimming: 3 bases; junction bases outside the gene matches: 7. In DNA form, the CDR3 reads TGCGCCAGCAGCTTCGGGACTAGTTCTCTCTACGAGCAGTACTTC. Residues: CASSFGTSSLYEQYF.

The V gene is TRBV12-2, the J gene TRBJ1-2. TRBV12-2 is a known pseudogene. This CDR3 spans 12 amino acids. CDR3: CASRPRRAGYTF. In DNA, the CDR3 is TGTGCAAGTCGCCCCCGGAGGGCTGGCTACACCTTC.

The chain combines TRBV24-1 with TRBJ2-2, with D possibly TRBD2 on 6 matching bases. CDR1 is KGHDR, CDR2 SFDVKD, per germline. The CDR3 runs 19 residues. The V gene lost 1 base and the J gene lost 0 bases, with 17 bases spanning the gap. The CDR3 region has the DNA TGTGCCACCAGTGATTTCGACATGGGCGGGGTCCCGAACACCGGGGAGCTGTTTTTT. Its translation: CATSDFDMGGVPNTGELFF.

This clone came up a few times. CDR3 DNA: TGTGCCAGCAGTCGAACCCGGGACAGGCGGCAAGAGACCCAGTACTTC. Translation gives CASSRTRDRRQETQYF. The J gene is TRBJ2-5, the V gene TRBV13; 8 bases agree with TRBD1. V lost 6 bases to trimming and J lost 2 bases; unmatched junction nucleotides: 11. The CDR3 consists of 16 residues. Per germline, CDR1 PRHDT and CDR2 FYEKMQ (reference sequence).

V gene TRBV5-6 combines with J gene TRBJ1-5; the D is unclear. Looked up from germline, CDR1 is SGHDT and CDR2 is YYEEEE. V was pared by 2 bases and J by 0 bases, with 12 bases between. There are 16 residues in the CDR3. The CDR3 coding sequence is TGTGCCAGCAGCTTCTGGGCGAGTGGTAGCAATCAGCCCCAGCATTTT. Amino acids: CASSFWASGSNQPQHF.

The J gene is TRBJ2-7, the V gene TRBV30, with D possibly TRBD2 on 5 matching bases. Germline values: CDR1 GTSNPN, CDR2 SVGIG (reference sequence). Trimming removed 2 bases from V and 0 bases from J, with 17 bases in between. CDR3 length: 16 residues. CDR3 amino acids: CAWSRAGLSSSYEQYF. Written as DNA, the CDR3 is TGTGCCTGGAGTAGGGCAGGACTCTCGAGCTCCTACGAGCAGTACTTC.

The chain links TRBV25-1 to TRBJ1-2, with 9 positions matching TRBD1. J was trimmed by 7 bases and V by 6 bases; bases with no gene match: 12. Germline CDR1 and CDR2: MGHDK and SYGVNS. The CDR3 covers 15 residues. In nucleotides, the CDR3 is TGTGCCAGCAGACCAACGGGACAGGGACTTACTGGCTACACCTTC. It is translated as CASRPTGQGLTGYTF.

This chain connects TRBV7-2 to TRBJ2-3; D is uncertain. The CDR3 has 14 amino acids. Trimming removed 4 bases at V and 4 bases at J, with 12 bases between. Germline lookup yields CDR1 SGHTA and CDR2 FQGNSA. DNA for the CDR3: TGTGCCAGCAGCTCGGTAGCCCGCCCAGATACGCAGTATTTT. It is translated as CASSSVARPDTQYF.

The gene calls are TRBV24-1 and TRBJ2-3; TRBD2 matches 11 bases. Germline lookup yields CDR1 KGHDR and CDR2 SFDVKD. J lost 7 bases, V lost 4 bases, and 6 bases had no gene match. This CDR3 is 15 amino acids long. The CDR3 DNA reads TGTGCCACCAGTGACACCGGGACTAGCGGACATACGCAGTATTTT. It encodes CATSDTGTSGHTQYF.

This chain links TRBV7-8 with TRBJ2-3; the D gene is possibly TRBD2 (5 bases). This CDR3 comprises 15 residues. The germline V gene encodes CDR1 SGHVS and CDR2 FQNEAQ. V gave up 2 bases and J gave up 2 bases, with 11 bases separating them. The CDR3 DNA is TGTGCCAGCAGCTTAACGGGGAAATCCACAGATACGCAGTATTTT. Amino acids: CASSLTGKSTDTQYF.